These 30 T cell receptor beta chains were all obtained from the same sample, sequenced in a study of regulatory T cells in long-lasting Graves disease. Through Arm-PCR of CDR3 regions and iRepertoire HTBI primers, TCR beta libraries were built. TCRdb reanalysed the multiplex PCR reads using MiXCR and keeps one entry per CDR3 protein. The sample has hundreds of thousands of distinct CDR3 sequences; roughly 17% are singletons. Time point in this sample: newly diagnosed GD, antithyroid drugs for less than 3 months. From PBMCs, RNA was extracted and then used to make the TCR library. The sample was also reused in another study, on T cells in Graves' hyperthyroidism and ophthalmopathy.

Sequencing was performed on peripheral blood mononuclear cells (PBMCs), taken at new diagnosis, from a patient treated with antithyroid drugs. The origin of the receptors is a man in his forties with Graves disease.

This clonotype was detected once. This may be a read error, as it is one base from a much larger clone. The chain carries TRBV7-2 and TRBJ2-1; perhaps D is TRBD1 or TRBD2 (5 bases each). CDR3 length: 15 amino acids. CDR1 is SGHTA, CDR2 FQGNSA, per germline. V was trimmed by 5 bases and J by 10 bases, leaving 21 bases between them. The CDR3 here is CASSPALGVNLEQFF. Here the CDR3 DNA reads TGTGCCAGCAGCCCCGCTTTGGGGGTAAACCTCGAGCAGTTCTTC.

In this sample, this clonotype turned up many times. The chain's CDR3 is CAWSKTGTAYEQYF. In DNA form, the CDR3 reads TGTGCCTGGAGTAAAACCGGGACAGCCTACGAGCAGTACTTC. The V gene is TRBV30, the J gene TRBJ2-7, with 7 bases lining up with TRBD1. The CDR3 has 14 residues. Germline CDR1 GTSNPN, CDR2 SVGIG (reference sequence). The J segment lost 2 bases and the V segment lost 2 bases, leaving 6 bases of the junction unmatched.

This clonotype was picked up many times. The chain joins TRBV10-3 to TRBJ2-7, with TRBD1 matching 7 bases. Looked up from germline, CDR1 is ENHRY and CDR2 is SYGVKD. With V trimmed by 0 bases and J by 4 bases, 12 bases remained unmatched. The CDR3 totals 17 residues. The CDR3 coding sequence is TGTGCCATCAGTGAGTCTTCCTACGGGACAGACCCTTACGAGCAGTACTTC. This encodes CAISESSYGTDPYEQYF.

V gene TRBV7-9 combines with J gene TRBJ2-7; the match to TRBD1 covers 8 bases. CDR3 length: 14 amino acids. V was clipped by 3 bases and J by 1 base; unmatched bases: 2. Germline V CDR1 and CDR2: SEHNR, FQNEAQ (reference sequence). The CDR3 reads CASSLTGVSYEQYF. The DNA of the CDR3 is TGTGCCAGCAGCTTGACAGGGGTGTCCTACGAGCAGTACTTC. Based on the CDR3 plus reference TRBV7-9 and TRBJ2-7, the full variable domain is DTGVSQNPRHKITKRGQNVTFRCDPISEHNRLYWYRQTLGQGPEFLTYFQNEAQLEKSRLLSDRFSAERPKGSFSTLEIQRTEQGDSAMYLCASSLTGVSYEQYFGPGTRLTVT.

This clonotype was detected a few times. V gene TRBV6-2 or TRBV6-3 combines with J gene TRBJ1-2; 8 bases are a match to TRBD1. V shed 0 bases, J shed 6 bases, and the junction held 3 bases outside the gene matches. The CDR3 contains 14 residues. Per germline, CDR1 MNHEY and CDR2 SVGEGT. The CDR3 DNA is TGTGCCAGCAGTTACTCGGGACAGGCGCATGGCTACACCTTC. This translates into CASSYSGQAHGYTF.

The chain combines TRBV5-1 with TRBJ1-2; no definite D call. The CDR3 spans 13 residues. Trimming stripped 0 bases from V and 5 bases from J, with 8 bases between. Germline CDR1 and CDR2: SGHRS and YFSETQ. Here the CDR3 DNA reads TGCGCCAGCAGCTTGGATTCCGTTTATGGCTACACCTTC. Its protein is CASSLDSVYGYTF.

This clonotype came up many times. The rearrangement joins TRBV24-1 to TRBJ1-1; maybe TRBD1 (5 bases). Trimming removed 9 bases from V and 1 base from J, with 8 bases in between. CDR1 KGHDR and CDR2 SFDVKD come from the germline V gene. The CDR3 has 12 amino acids. The CDR3 sequence: CATWDGNTEAFF. The DNA of the CDR3 is TGTGCCACCTGGGACGGGAACACTGAAGCTTTCTTT.

This clonotype was recorded many times. In DNA form, the CDR3 reads TGTGCCAGCTGCCCCGGCGGGTACTACAATGAGCAGTTCTTC. This encodes CASCPGGYYNEQFF. The chain has TRBV2 and TRBJ2-1, with D possibly matching TRBD2 (5 bases). Germline V gene data show CDR1 as SNHLY and CDR2 as FYNNEI. The V gene lost 8 bases and the J gene lost 3 bases, with 14 bases spanning the gap. The CDR3 spans 14 residues.

This clonotype was seen repeatedly, ten times or more. The chain is built from TRBV7-3 and TRBJ2-5; 8 bases agree with TRBD2. Germline CDR1 and CDR2: SGHTA and FQGTGA. The V and J ends lost 3 bases and 5 bases, in that order; junction bases with no gene match: 8. The CDR3 contains 15 residues. CDR3 loop: CASSFSGTREETQYF. The CDR3 DNA follows: TGTGCCAGCAGCTTTTCCGGGACTAGGGAGGAGACCCAGTACTTC.

This clonotype has more than one count but fewer than ten. This chain links TRBV7-9 with TRBJ2-3; D might be TRBD1 (5 bases). Trimming left V 2 bases short and J 2 bases short, with 17 bases between. Germline CDR1 reads SEHNR; CDR2 reads FQNEAQ (reference sequence). The CDR3 spans 17 residues. The CDR3 is CASSLLRAETHTDTQYF. CDR3 sequence (DNA): TGTGCCAGCAGCTTACTCAGGGCCGAGACGCACACAGATACGCAGTATTTT.

This chain uses TRBV3-1 with TRBJ1-2; D may be TRBD1 (6 bases). The CDR3 has 15 amino acids. CDR1 is LGHDT and CDR2 is YNNKEL in the germline V gene (reference sequence). V was trimmed by 0 bases and J by 6 bases, leaving 14 bases between them. CDR3 sequence: CASSQDWGGAHGYTF. The DNA of the CDR3 is TGTGCCAGCAGCCAAGATTGGGGGGGGGCCCATGGCTACACCTTC.

This clonotype was seen ten or more times. V and J are TRBV5-1 and TRBJ2-7; a possible D gene is TRBD2 (5 bases). The CDR3 is made up of 16 amino acids. The V and J ends lost 3 bases and 2 bases respectively, with 18 bases between them. The V gene's germline CDR1 is SGHRS and CDR2 YFSETQ. The CDR3 loop reads CASSYNRPGFTYEQYF. Here the CDR3 DNA reads TGCGCCAGCAGCTATAACCGACCGGGATTTACCTACGAGCAGTACTTC.

The V and J genes are TRBV5-4 and TRBJ1-1; weak D call: TRBD1 (5 bases). The CDR3 extends over 14 amino acids. The V gene lost 0 bases and the J gene lost 5 bases, with 11 bases spanning the gap. Per germline, CDR1 SGHNT and CDR2 YYREEE (reference sequence). The CDR3 reads CASSLETGATEAFF. The CDR3 DNA sequence: TGTGCCAGCAGCTTGGAAACAGGAGCAACTGAAGCTTTCTTT.

This clonotype was recorded many times. The V and J genes are TRBV2 and TRBJ2-1, with D maybe TRBD2 (6 bases). V lost 5 bases and J 0 bases, leaving 14 bases between the germline ends. The CDR3 is 16 amino acids. Germline loops: CDR1 SNHLY, CDR2 FYNNEI. Here the CDR3 DNA reads TGTGCCAGCAGTCGCACCGGGACTCTCTCCTACAATGAGCAGTTCTTC. The encoded protein is CASSRTGTLSYNEQFF.

A note on this clonotype: A much larger clone sits a single nucleotide away, making a read error possible. The V and J genes are TRBV4-2 and TRBJ1-6; 10 nucleotides match TRBD1. CDR3 size: 19 residues. V was clipped by 3 bases and J by 5 bases; unmatched bases: 13. The germline gives CDR1 LGHNA, CDR2 YNFKEQ. CDR3 nucleotides: TGTGCCAGCAGCCAGCCACCTCCGGGACAGGGGAAGAATAATTCACCCCTCCACTTT. Amino acids: CASSQPPPGQGKNNSPLHF.

This clonotype appeared many times. This chain's CDR3 is CASSQRPGLGDTQYF. The CDR3 DNA reads TGCGCCAGCAGCCAGCGACCGGGACTAGGGGATACGCAGTATTTT. The rearrangement uses TRBV5-1 and TRBJ2-3; 8 positions agree with TRBD2. This CDR3 is built from 15 residues. The germline V gene encodes CDR1 SGHRS and CDR2 YFSETQ. Germline trimming cut 4 bases from V and 6 bases from J; bases unmatched to any gene: 10.

This clonotype was counted ten times or more. This chain joins TRBV30 and TRBJ1-3; D uncertain. The V end was cut by 2 bases, the J end by 0 bases, with 8 bases between. This CDR3 has 14 amino acids. CDR1 is GTSNPN and CDR2 is SVGIG in the germline V gene (reference sequence). DNA for the CDR3: TGTGCCTGGAGTACACAGCGCTCTGGAAACACCATATATTTT. Amino acid sequence: CAWSTQRSGNTIYF. The full variable domain, with the rest looked up from reference TRBV30 and TRBJ1-3, is SQTIHQWPATLVQPVGSPLSLECTVEGTSNPNLYWYRQAAGRGLQLLFYSVGIGQISSEVPQNLSASRPQDRQFILSSKKLLLSDSGFYLCAWSTQRSGNTIYFGEGSWLTVV.

At least ten counts were recorded for this clonotype. The V gene is TRBV28, the J gene TRBJ2-3, with 8 bases identical to TRBD2. Germline V gives CDR1 MDHEN, CDR2 SYDVKM. This CDR3 has 18 amino acids. J was trimmed by 6 bases and V by 5 bases; bases with no gene match: 19. CDR3 protein: CASSPLSIGGALWDTQYF. DNA of the CDR3: TGTGCCAGCAGTCCCCTCTCAATCGGGGGGGCCTTGTGGGATACGCAGTATTTT.

This CDR3 reads CATRRTGTDTQYF. DNA of the CDR3: TGTGCCACCAGAAGGACAGGGACAGATACGCAGTATTTT. This chain joins TRBV24-1 and TRBJ2-3; 8 bases line up with TRBD1. CDR1 and CDR2 from the germline V gene are KGHDR and SFDVKD. Germline trimming cut 7 bases from V and 3 bases from J; bases unmatched to any gene: 2. This CDR3 is built from 13 residues.

This clonotype was observed many times. The CDR3 nucleotides are TGTGCCAGCAGTAACAGGGGGCACTCACCCCTCCACTTT. This translates into CASSNRGHSPLHF. The genes are TRBV2 and TRBJ1-6; 9 bases match TRBD1. This CDR3 has 13 amino acids. Germline CDR1 SNHLY, CDR2 FYNNEI. V shed 5 bases, J shed 10 bases, and the junction held 3 bases outside the gene matches.

This chain connects TRBV4-3 to TRBJ1-3, with D hard to call. The CDR3 is 16 residues long. Germline loops: CDR1 LGHNA, CDR2 YSLEER. V was cut by 3 bases and J by 0 bases, with 12 bases left in between. The CDR3 protein is CASSQSPTFSGNTIYF. In DNA, the CDR3 is TGCGCCAGCAGCCAGAGCCCTACCTTCTCTGGAAACACCATATATTTT.

This clonotype was picked up many times. This chain connects TRBV28 to TRBJ1-5; D gene ambiguous. The V gene's germline CDR1 is MDHEN and CDR2 SYDVKM. The germline V and J ends were trimmed by 7 bases and 0 bases, with 7 bases remaining between them. CDR3 size: 13 residues. The DNA for the CDR3 is TGTGCCAGCATCAGCTTTAGCAATCAGCCCCAGCATTTT. It is translated as CASISFSNQPQHF.

Details on this clonotype: A much larger clonotype is one base distant, so this may be a read error. J is TRBJ2-1 and V is TRBV2; a weak D match, TRBD1 (5 bases). V was cut by 6 bases and J by 10 bases, with 22 bases left in between. The CDR3 sequence is 15 residues long. Germline assignment: CDR1 SNHLY and CDR2 FYNNEI. The CDR3 DNA is TGTGCCAGCAGCGCGCTGACCCAGGGCGGAAGCGAGCAGTTCTTC. It encodes CASSALTQGGSEQFF.

This clonotype has only a few counts. V usage is TRBV18 and J usage is TRBJ1-2, with 10 bases fitting TRBD1. V shed 3 bases, J shed 8 bases, and the junction held 12 bases outside the gene matches. CDR1 is KGHSH, CDR2 LQKENI, per germline. The CDR3 length is 16 residues. CDR3 in amino acids: CASSPPWDRGRGGYTF. The CDR3 DNA reads TGTGCCAGCTCACCCCCCTGGGACAGGGGCCGCGGGGGCTACACCTTC.

This clonotype was seen repeatedly, ten times or more. This chain joins TRBV6-5 and TRBJ2-3; D is ambiguous. Per germline, CDR1 MNHEY and CDR2 SVGAGI. The CDR3 sequence is 13 residues long. V shed 2 bases and J shed 2 bases, with 5 bases lying between them. The CDR3 region is CASSYVVTDTQYF. The CDR3 DNA sequence: TGTGCCAGCAGTTACGTCGTCACAGATACGCAGTATTTT.

This clonotype was counted many times. The V call is TRBV27, the J call TRBJ1-6; no reliable D call. The CDR3 is 14 residues long. CDR1 is MNHEY and CDR2 is SMNVEV in the germline V gene (reference sequence). Trimming removed 7 bases at V and 13 bases at J, with 20 bases between. This chain's CDR3 is CASTMRAGPIPLHF. CDR3 sequence (DNA): TGTGCCAGCACCATGAGAGCAGGCCCAATCCCCCTCCACTTT.

This clonotype was seen ten or more times. The chain uses TRBV4-3 and TRBJ1-5; D unclear. V was pared by 2 bases and J by 10 bases, with 12 bases between. The CDR3 contains 13 residues. The germline gives CDR1 LGHNA, CDR2 YSLEER. The CDR3 here is CASSQRAWGPQHF. The CDR3 DNA reads TGCGCCAGCAGCCAAAGGGCCTGGGGTCCCCAGCATTTT.

In nucleotides, the CDR3 is TGTGCCAGCGCTGTAAGCACAGATACGCAGTATTTT. The encoded protein is CASAVSTDTQYF. The chain links TRBV9 to TRBJ2-3; D remains ambiguous. The V gene lost 7 bases and the J gene lost 0 bases, with 6 bases spanning the gap. The CDR3 runs to 12 residues. Looked up from germline, CDR1 is SGDLS and CDR2 is YYNGEE.

This clonotype occurred many times. The chain employs TRBV28 and TRBJ2-4; 7 bases are a match to TRBD2. Germline loops: CDR1 MDHEN, CDR2 SYDVKM. After removal of 2 bases from V and 3 bases from J, the junction contained 4 bases not matched to a gene. The CDR3 is 15 amino acids. In DNA form, the CDR3 reads TGTGCCAGCAGTTTAGGGGGGGTTCTCAAAAACATTCAGTACTTC. Translated: CASSLGGVLKNIQYF.

This clonotype was recorded at least ten times. V gene TRBV2 combines with J gene TRBJ2-5; weak D call: TRBD1 (5 bases). The ends were cut back, 6 bases at V and 5 bases at J, with 13 bases in the middle. The CDR3 runs 13 residues. CDR1 and CDR2 from the germline V gene are SNHLY and FYNNEI. The CDR3 here is CASSRRVGETQYF. In DNA form, the CDR3 reads TGTGCCAGCAGCCGCAGGGTAGGGGAGACCCAGTACTTC.